This T cell receptor beta chain derives from a study of T cell changes during pregnancy in multiple sclerosis. This clone was found once. CDR1 is SGHAT and CDR2 is FQNNGV in the germline V gene. Trimming took 1 base from V and 4 from J; bases not matched to a gene: 9. This CDR3 region has 16 residues. The assay was immunoSEQ multiplex PCR, and TCRdb's table has in-frame clones only and misses some. The sample shows 85,000 to 90,000 clones, roughly 94% of them seen only once. The chain joins TRBV11-2 to TRBJ1-1; 7 bases match TRBD1. The input for sequencing was peripheral blood, taken after pregnancy. The clonotype was recovered from a female donor in good health, enrolled as a control in a pregnancy study. This CDR3 reads CASSLVFGRQGTEAFF. CDR3 DNA sequence: TGTGCCAGCAGCTTAGTGTTTGGACGACAGGGCACTGAAGCTTTCTTT.